These T cell receptor beta chains were read from a single sample in a study of tumor-infiltrating lymphocytes in localized non-small cell lung cancer. TCRdb keeps only in-frame clones here, not all; method: immunoSEQ multiplex PCR. The table records some 15,000 clones, roughly 81% of them present only once. The sample taken for sequencing was lung tumor tissue. All receptors come from a human donor with non-small cell lung cancer. CDR3s include the opening cysteine and the closing phenylalanine or tryptophan.

cdr3_aa,j_call,cdr3_length,v_call
CASTLMGSSNYGYTF,TRBJ1-2,15,TRBV19
CASSLEATWLSYGYTF,TRBJ1-2,16,TRBV5-1
CASSQADNSNQPQHF,TRBJ1-5,15,TRBV4-2
CATSQWAGALGQPQHF,TRBJ1-5,16,TRBV19
CASSNVQGANEQFF,TRBJ2-1,14,TRBV11-3
CASSSSGRITDTQYF,TRBJ2-3,15,TRBV7-2
CASSQDTIQDTQYF,TRBJ2-3,14,TRBV4-3
CASSFDGRTEAFF,TRBJ1-1,13,TRBV5-1
CASSSTGYEQYF,TRBJ2-7,12,TRBV6-5
CASSQDQGTGGPNEKLFF,TRBJ1-4,18,TRBV4-2
CASSQGQGSRGYTF,TRBJ1-2,14,TRBV7-9
CASTGTSYNEQFF,TRBJ2-1,13,TRBV5-4
CASSSGLFYEQYF,TRBJ2-7,13,TRBV7-9
CAYRQGSNSPLHF,TRBJ1-6,13,TRBV30
CSVVEGIRTEAFF,TRBJ1-1,13,TRBV29-1
CASSARGLDADTQYF,TRBJ2-3,15,TRBV7-2
CASSLTRAGAGANVLTF,TRBJ2-6,17,TRBV7-3
CASSVGAYQPQHF,TRBJ1-5,13,TRBV9
CASSTTGASGHTQYF,TRBJ2-3,15,TRBV18
CAWRGPSSGNTIYF,TRBJ1-3,14,TRBV30
CASRQAGGGEQYF,TRBJ2-7,13,TRBV6-6